A selection of T cell receptor beta chains follows, all from one sample in a study of technical replicates of blood from several donors. TCRdb's copy holds only in-frame clones and misses some; the assay was immunoSEQ multiplex PCR. The table includes 65,000 to 80,000 clones, under 99% detected once. Sequencing was performed on T cells isolated from PBMCs. Receptors were obtained from a human donor in good health. Each CDR3 is given with its conserved first and last residue. A D gene is named only where the DNA matches it firmly. Some rows have no size entry. The others give once, few or many, or a class for an expanded clone.

TRBJ1-4 | . | TRBV28 | . | TGTGCCAGCAGCAAGGAGGGTTATCGGGAAAAACTGTTTTTT | CASSKEGYREKLFF
TRBJ2-5 | . | TRBV9 | . | TGTGCCAGCAGCGCCGGCACCCCAGGGGCGCATGTTGAGACCCAGTACTTC | CASSAGTPGAHVETQYF
TRBJ2-5 | . | TRBV29-1 | TRBD1 | TGCAGCGTTGAAAGGGGGCTCCAAGAGACCCAGTACTTC | CSVERGLQETQYF
TRBJ2-2 | . | TRBV6-1 | . | TGTGCTGGGCAACCCCTAAACACCGGGGAGCTGTTTTTT | CAGQPLNTGELFF
TRBJ1-4 | . | TRBV28 | TRBD1 | TGTGCCAGCAGTTTACCCGGGACAGGGGAGGAAAAACTGTTTTTT | CASSLPGTGEEKLFF
TRBJ2-2 | . | TRBV5-4 | . | TGTGCCAGCGTCGGGACCGGGGAGCTGTTTTTT | CASVGTGELFF
TRBJ2-7 | once | TRBV5-6 | TRBD2 | TGTGCCAGCAGCCTAGGCAGCGGGAGTTCAGAGCAGTACTTC | CASSLGSGSSEQYF
TRBJ1-1 | . | TRBV19 | TRBD1 | TGTGCCAGTAGTACTTCGACAGGGATGAACACTGAAGCTTTCTTT | CASSTSTGMNTEAFF
TRBJ1-1 | . | TRBV5-1 | . | TGCGCCAGCAGCTTGTCAGAACAGCCGGAGAACACTGAAGCTTTCTTT | CASSLSEQPENTEAFF
TRBJ2-3 | . | TRBV9 | . | TGTGCCAGCAGCGGGATCCGACAGGCTTACACAGATACGCAGTATTTT | CASSGIRQAYTDTQYF
TRBJ2-5 | . | TRBV11-3 | . | TGTGCCAGCAGCTTAGCGGGATCCGAGACCCAGTACTTC | CASSLAGSETQYF
TRBJ2-7 | . | TRBV6-5 | . | TGTGCCAGCAGTTACGGCAGGGATTACGAGCAGTACTTC | CASSYGRDYEQYF
TRBJ1-1 | . | TRBV19 | . | TGTGCCAGTAGGTGGGCAGAGAACACTGAAGCTTTCTTT | CASRWAENTEAFF
TRBJ2-3 | . | TRBV4-1 | TRBD2 | TGCGCCAGCAGCCAAAGAACTAGCGGGAGTACAGATACGCAGTATTTT | CASSQRTSGSTDTQYF
TRBJ2-3 | . | TRBV7-6 | . | TGTGCCAGCAGCTTAGACATCCCGGGAGCGCAGTATTTT | CASSLDIPGAQYF
TRBJ1-4 | . | TRBV6-5 | TRBD1 | TGTGCCAGCAGTTACTCCGGGACAGGCGCCGAAAAACTGTTTTTT | CASSYSGTGAEKLFF
TRBJ2-7 | . | TRBV30 | . | TGTGCCTGGAACGGATGGGGACAGCCAGCGGGAGCGGTGAGGGAGCAGTACTTC | CAWNGWGQPAGAVREQYF
TRBJ1-2 | . | TRBV5-4 | . | TGTGCCAGCAGCTGGCCGGGTAGCATTAACTATGGCTACACCTTC | CASSWPGSINYGYTF
TRBJ1-2 | . | TRBV2 | . | TGTGCCAGCAGTGAAGGTAGCTATGGCTACACCTTC | CASSEGSYGYTF
TRBJ2-3 | . | TRBV18 | . | TGTGCCAGCTCACCACCGGCTAGCCGTACAGATACGCAGTATTTT | CASSPPASRTDTQYF
TRBJ1-1 | . | TRBV7-3 | TRBD1 | TGTGCCAGCAGCTCACGGACAGGGGGAGGCACTGAAGCTTTCTTT | CASSSRTGGGTEAFF
TRBJ2-1 | once | TRBV27 | TRBD2 | TGTGCCAGCAGCCAACTAGCGGGAGCCTACAATGAGCAGTTCTTC | CASSQLAGAYNEQFF
TRBJ2-5 | . | TRBV9 | . | TGTGCCAGCAGCGTCGAGTACCAAGAGACCCAGTACTTC | CASSVEYQETQYF
TRBJ1-5 | . | TRBV7-2 | TRBD1 | TGTGCCAGCAGCTATACAGGGGATCAGCCCCAGCATTTT | CASSYTGDQPQHF
TRBJ2-7 | . | TRBV28 | TRBD2 | TGTGCCAGCAGCCAGACTAGCGGGAGATACGAGCAGTACTTC | CASSQTSGRYEQYF
TRBJ2-3 | . | TRBV19 | . | TGTGCCAGTAGCCCCATCCACGGGGTGAGCACAGATACGCAGTATTTT | CASSPIHGVSTDTQYF
TRBJ2-2 | . | TRBV19 | TRBD1 | TGTGCCAGTAGGCCAGGACAGGGGGTAACCGGGGAGCTGTTTTTT | CASRPGQGVTGELFF
TRBJ1-3 | . | TRBV7-9 | TRBD1 | TGTGCCAGCAGCGCCCCCGGGGGGCAGGGGGCTAATGGAAACACCATATATTTT | CASSAPGGQGANGNTIYF
TRBJ2-1 | . | TRBV18 | . | TGTGCCAGCTCACCACCGGGCTATGAGCAGTTCTTC | CASSPPGYEQFF
TRBJ2-3 | . | TRBV5-1 | TRBD1 | TGCGCCAGCAGCTTCGACAGGGGGAGAGATACGCAGTATTTT | CASSFDRGRDTQYF
TRBJ2-7 | . | TRBV7-9 | TRBD1 | TGTGCCAGCAGCTTAGTGGACAGGGGGGGCGAGCAGTACTTC | CASSLVDRGGEQYF
TRBJ2-7 | . | TRBV7-9 | . | TGTGCCAGCAGCTTTAGTACGGAGTCGAGCGAGCAGTACTTC | CASSFSTESSEQYF
TRBJ2-2 | . | TRBV2 | . | TGTGCCATCGGGGACACGAACACCGGGGAGCTGTTTTTT | CAIGDTNTGELFF
TRBJ1-2 | . | TRBV29-1 | TRBD1 | TGCAGCACTGGGCGGCACACAGGGGAGGGCTACACCTTC | CSTGRHTGEGYTF
TRBJ2-1 | . | TRBV18 | TRBD1 | TGTGCCAGCTCACCCGGGACAGACAATGAGCAGTTCTTC | CASSPGTDNEQFF
TRBJ2-7 | . | TRBV7-6 | TRBD1 | TGTGCCAGCAGTCCCGGGACAGGGGCTTACGAGCAGTACTTC | CASSPGTGAYEQYF
TRBJ2-5 | . | TRBV4-2 | . | TGTGCCAGCAGCCAAGTCCCAGCAACCCGAGGGGAGACCCAGTACTTC | CASSQVPATRGETQYF
TRBJ2-7 | . | TRBV28 | . | TGTGCCAGCTCAGTTTCTTCCTACGAGCAGTACTTC | CASSVSSYEQYF
TRBJ1-4 | . | TRBV5-1 | TRBD1 | TGCGCCAGCAGTTCCGGGACAGATGAAAAACTGTTTTTT | CASSSGTDEKLFF
TRBJ1-1 | . | TRBV11-3 | . | TGTGCCAGCAGCTTAGATTTTTCAGGTGAAGCTTTCTTT | CASSLDFSGEAFF
TRBJ2-1 | . | TRBV7-9 | . | TGTGCCAGCAGCTTAATCGCGGGGAAGCACATCAATGAGCAGTTCTTC | CASSLIAGKHINEQFF